The 23 T cell receptor beta chains below were found in one sample sequenced in a study of OX40 agonist ivuxolimab in advanced cancers. Using immunoSEQ multiplex PCR, the repertoire was profiled, and TCRdb retains in-frame clones only, with some absent. The sample consists of nearly 60,000 clones, 88% of them appearing once. Sequencing used CD4+ or CD8+ T cells sorted from blood, obtained in a trial of the OX40 agonist ivuxolimab. These receptors were taken from an adult with an advanced solid tumor such as melanoma, head and neck, liver or kidney cancer.

The DNA for the CDR3 is TGTGCCAGCCACCTGGCTAGCGGCTACGAGCAGTACTTC. Translating it yields CASHLASGYEQYF. The J gene is TRBJ2-7, the V gene TRBV2, with 7 bases aligning to TRBD2. Looked up from germline, CDR1 is SNHLY and CDR2 is FYNNEI. The trim removed 8 bases at V and 3 bases at J, leaving 7 bases unmatched. The CDR3 totals 13 residues.

In this sample, this clone turned up once. The V call is TRBV10-1, the J call TRBJ2-1; TRBD2 matches at 8 bases. CDR3 length equals 16 residues. In germline, CDR1 is WNHNN, CDR2 SYGVQD (reference sequence). V shed 4 bases and J 3 bases; nucleotides not matched to a gene: 8. The CDR3 DNA reads as TGCGCCAGCAGTGCCCCCGGGGGGGTATGCTACAATGAGCAGTTCTTC. Translation: CASSAPGGVCYNEQFF.

The rearrangement joins TRBV5-4 to TRBJ2-3; D is possibly TRBD1 or TRBD2 (5 bases each). From germline, CDR1 is SGHNT and CDR2 YYREEE (reference sequence). The CDR3 is 16 amino acids. V lost 0 bases and J 8 bases, leaving 19 bases between the germline ends. CDR3 residues: CASSLGGEVGGATQYF. DNA for the CDR3: TGTGCCAGCAGCTTGGGAGGGGAAGTTGGCGGCGCTACGCAGTATTTT.

This chain uses TRBV5-1 with TRBJ1-4; 8 nucleotides agree with TRBD1. Trimming cost V 2 bases and J 8 bases; bases outside gene matches: 8. The germline CDR1 and CDR2 sequences are SGHRS and YFSETQ. The CDR3 is 15 residues long. The CDR3 protein is CASSLTTGEGEKLFF. As DNA, the CDR3 is TGCGCCAGCAGCTTAACGACAGGGGAAGGCGAAAAACTGTTTTTT.

This clone turned up a few times. CDR3: CASSPDSYQPQHF. The CDR3, as DNA: TGTGCCAGCAGCCCGGACAGCTATCAGCCCCAGCATTTT. The J gene is TRBJ1-5, the V gene TRBV7-9, with D maybe TRBD1 (6 bases). V gave up 5 bases and J gave up 5 bases, with 10 bases separating them. The CDR3 contains 13 residues. Germline values: CDR1 SEHNR, CDR2 FQNEAQ (reference sequence).

The J gene is TRBJ2-2, the V gene TRBV18, with 9 bases matching TRBD2. Germline lookup yields CDR1 KGHSH and CDR2 LQKENI. The CDR3 runs 16 residues. The ends lost 3 bases at V and 2 bases at J; junction bases unmatched: 4. The CDR3 bases are TGTGCCAGCTCACCTAATAGCGGGGGAAACACCGGGGAGCTGTTTTTT. Translation gives CASSPNSGGNTGELFF. Using reference TRBV18 and TRBJ2-2 for the parts outside the CDR3, the full variable domain is NAGVMQNPRHLVRRRGQEARLRCSPMKGHSHVYWYRQLPEEGLKFMVYLQKENIIDESGMPKERFSAEFPKEGPSILRIQQVVRGDSAAYFCASSPNSGGNTGELFFGEGSRLTVL.

This clone has only one observation. The chain uses TRBV19 and TRBJ1-1, with 9 nucleotides matching TRBD1. CDR3 length: 16 residues. The germline gives CDR1 LNHDA, CDR2 SQIVND (reference sequence). V lost 4 bases and J lost 1; bases outside the gene matches: 7. For the CDR3, the DNA is TGTGCCAGTAGTACCGGGACAGGGCTTGGGAACACTGAAGCTTTCTTT. Protein product: CASSTGTGLGNTEAFF.

This clone occurred once. V is TRBV7-9 and J is TRBJ2-5; 7 bases fit TRBD2. The germline CDR1 and CDR2 sequences are SEHNR and FQNEAQ (reference sequence). V shed 3 bases and J 1 base; nucleotides not matched to a gene: 11. The CDR3 is made up of 17 amino acids. CDR3: CASSLGASGYSQETQYF. DNA for the CDR3: TGTGCCAGCAGCTTGGGCGCTAGCGGCTATAGCCAAGAGACCCAGTACTTC.

V gene TRBV30 combines with J gene TRBJ1-6, with D perhaps matching TRBD1 (5 bases). The CDR3 spans 18 residues. CDR1 and CDR2 from the germline V gene are GTSNPN and SVGIG (reference sequence). V shed 3 bases and J shed 7 bases, with 25 bases lying between them. The CDR3 nucleotides are TGTGCCTGGAGGAGGAGAGGGGCACCAACTCCGGGGAATTCACCCCTCCACTTT. Residues: CAWRRRGAPTPGNSPLHF.

The chain uses TRBV7-9 and TRBJ2-5; possible D gene TRBD1, 5 bases. Germline V gene sequence: CDR1 SEHNR, CDR2 FQNEAQ (reference sequence). V was clipped by 1 base and J by 2 bases, with 5 bases between them. The CDR3 totals 13 residues. CDR3 residues: CASSLGQQETQYF. DNA of the CDR3: TGTGCCAGCAGCTTAGGACAGCAAGAGACCCAGTACTTC.

V and J are TRBV4-3 and TRBJ2-1; D is possibly TRBD2 (6 bases). CDR3 length: 15 residues. V lost 4 bases and J lost 8, with 18 bases in between. Germline CDR1 and CDR2: LGHNA and YSLEER. The CDR3 DNA is TGCGCCAGCAGCCCGTCTGTCCGGGAGTCCCATGAGCAGTTCTTC. Translating gives CASSPSVRESHEQFF.

V and J are TRBV9 and TRBJ2-1, with 9 bases lining up with TRBD2. Per germline, CDR1 SGDLS and CDR2 YYNGEE. J was trimmed by 9 bases and V by 0 bases; bases with no gene match: 7. The CDR3 has 15 residues. This chain's CDR3 is CASSVVAGGPVEQFF. The CDR3 nucleotides read TGTGCCAGCAGCGTAGTTGCGGGAGGGCCGGTTGAGCAGTTCTTC. The entire variable domain, with the rest obtained from reference TRBV9 and TRBJ2-1, is as follows: DSGVTQTPKHLITATGQRVTLRCSPRSGDLSVYWYQQSLDQGLQFLIQYYNGEERAKGNILERFSAQQFPDLHSELNLSSLELGDSALYFCASSVVAGGPVEQFFGPGTRLTVL.

The chain is built from TRBV10-3 and TRBJ1-2; maybe TRBD1 (5 bases). The CDR3 sequence is 12 residues long. Germline V gene sequence: CDR1 ENHRY, CDR2 SYGVKD. Between the trimmed V and J ends, which lost 6 bases and 5 bases, there was a span of 10 bases. CDR3 amino acids: CAIRDTSYGYTF. The CDR3 nucleotides read TGTGCCATCAGGGACACCTCGTATGGCTACACCTTC.

The chain carries TRBV6-5 and TRBJ2-7, with 9 bases matching TRBD2. CDR1 MNHEY and CDR2 SVGAGI come from the germline V gene. J gave up 5 bases and V 2 bases, and 4 bases lay outside the gene matches. This CDR3 contains 14 residues. The CDR3 sequence is CASSYLSGRHEQYF. The CDR3 bases are TGTGCCAGCAGTTACCTTAGCGGGAGACACGAGCAGTACTTC.

The chain combines TRBV7-9 with TRBJ1-4, with D hard to call. Germline V gene data show CDR1 as SEHNR and CDR2 as FQNEAQ (reference sequence). This CDR3 contains 13 residues. The V end was cut by 4 bases, the J end by 4 bases, with 7 bases between. For the CDR3, the DNA is TGTGCCAGCAGCTCCCAGAGTAATGAAAAACTGTTTTTT. Its protein is CASSSQSNEKLFF.

The gene calls are TRBV11-2 and TRBJ2-1, with TRBD2 matching 9 bases. After removal of 2 bases from V and 4 bases from J, the junction contained 0 bases not matched to a gene. The CDR3 totals 14 residues. CDR1 is SGHAT and CDR2 is FQNNGV in the germline V gene. CDR3: CASSLTSGYNEQFF. As DNA, the CDR3 is TGTGCCAGCAGCTTAACTAGCGGGTACAATGAGCAGTTCTTC.

The sample holds one count of this clone. V is TRBV29-1 and J is TRBJ2-1; 9 bases agree with TRBD1. The length of the CDR3 is 14 residues. V gave up 4 bases and J gave up 7 bases; unmatched junction bases: 8. The V gene's germline CDR1 is SQVTM and CDR2 ANQGSEA. CDR3 coding DNA: TGCAGCGTTGTCCGGGACAGGGTGTATAATGAGCAGTTCTTC. Protein sequence: CSVVRDRVYNEQFF.

The chain recombines TRBV4-1 with TRBJ1-1; D not certain. CDR1 and CDR2 from the germline V gene are MGHRA and YSYEKL. V shed 4 bases and J shed 1 base, with 10 bases lying between them. The CDR3 is made up of 14 amino acids. The CDR3 nucleotides are TGCGCCAGCAGCCCCGGGAGGACGAACACTGAAGCTTTCTTT. Protein product: CASSPGRTNTEAFF.

The genes are TRBV10-3 and TRBJ1-1; 7 nucleotides match TRBD1. J lost 2 bases, V lost 8 bases, and 5 bases had no gene match. The CDR3 is 13 amino acids. Germline CDR1 ENHRY, CDR2 SYGVKD. CDR3: CAIGRDSNTEAFF. CDR3 DNA sequence: TGTGCCATCGGGAGGGACAGCAACACTGAAGCTTTCTTT.

This rearrangement joins TRBV6-1 to TRBJ1-1; TRBD1 matches at 7 bases. The germline CDR1 and CDR2 sequences are MNHNS and SASEGT. The length of the CDR3 is 13 residues. With 5 bases clipped from V and 6 bases from J, the junction kept 6 bases outside the gene matches. CDR3 region: CASSNLDRAEAFF. The CDR3 DNA reads TGTGCCAGCAGTAACCTAGACAGGGCTGAAGCTTTCTTT.

J is TRBJ2-6 and V is TRBV19; 7 bases match TRBD2. The CDR3 contains 16 residues. Losses at the gene ends were 0 bases for V and 4 bases for J; bases not matched to a gene: 3. Germline-derived CDR1 and CDR2 are LNHDA and SQIVND (reference sequence). The CDR3 DNA reads as TGTGCCAGTAGTATAGAGGGAGGGTCAGGGGCCAACGTCCTGACTTTC. Its translation: CASSIEGGSGANVLTF.

By frequency in the sample, this clone is medium-sized. The V and J genes are TRBV7-3 and TRBJ2-7, with 8 bases lining up with TRBD1. V lost 2 bases and J lost 6; bases outside the gene matches: 3. CDR1 is SGHTA, CDR2 FQGTGA, per germline. The CDR3 is 13 residues long. The CDR3 spells CASSLQGATEQYF. As DNA, the CDR3 is TGTGCCAGCAGCTTACAGGGGGCGACCGAGCAGTACTTC.

This clone turned up a few times. The chain joins TRBV7-9 to TRBJ1-1; D unclear. Germline CDR1 and CDR2: SEHNR and FQNEAQ (reference sequence). V was cut by 3 bases and J by 0 bases, with 11 bases left in between. The CDR3 runs to 15 residues. CDR3 sequence: CASSFSGSMNTEAFF. The CDR3 region has the DNA TGTGCCAGCAGCTTCAGCGGCAGTATGAACACTGAAGCTTTCTTT.